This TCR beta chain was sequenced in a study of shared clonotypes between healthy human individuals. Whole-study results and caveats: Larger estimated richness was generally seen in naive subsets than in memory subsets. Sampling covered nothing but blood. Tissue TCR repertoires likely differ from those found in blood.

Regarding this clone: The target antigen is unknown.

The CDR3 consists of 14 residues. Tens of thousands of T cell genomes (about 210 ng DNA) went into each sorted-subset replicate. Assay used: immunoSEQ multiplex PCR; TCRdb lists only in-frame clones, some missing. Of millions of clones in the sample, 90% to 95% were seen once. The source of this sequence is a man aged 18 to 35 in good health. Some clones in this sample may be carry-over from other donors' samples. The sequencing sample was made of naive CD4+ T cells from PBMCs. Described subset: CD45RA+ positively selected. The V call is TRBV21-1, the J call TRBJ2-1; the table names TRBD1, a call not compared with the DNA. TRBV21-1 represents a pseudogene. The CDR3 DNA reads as TGTGCCAGCAGCAACGAGGACAGGGGGGGTTCGGAGTTCTTC. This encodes CASSNEDRGGSEFF.